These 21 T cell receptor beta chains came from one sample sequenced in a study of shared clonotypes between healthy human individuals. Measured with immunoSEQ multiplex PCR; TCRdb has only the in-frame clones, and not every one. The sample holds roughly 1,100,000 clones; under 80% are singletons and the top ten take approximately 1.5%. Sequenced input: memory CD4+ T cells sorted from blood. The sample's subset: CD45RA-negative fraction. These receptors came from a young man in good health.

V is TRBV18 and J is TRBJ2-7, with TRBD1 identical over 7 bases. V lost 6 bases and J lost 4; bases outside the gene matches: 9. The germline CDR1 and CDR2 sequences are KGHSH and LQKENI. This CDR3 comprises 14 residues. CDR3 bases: TGTGCCAGCTCCCCTCCGACAGGGCATTACGAGCAGTACTTC. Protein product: CASSPPTGHYEQYF.

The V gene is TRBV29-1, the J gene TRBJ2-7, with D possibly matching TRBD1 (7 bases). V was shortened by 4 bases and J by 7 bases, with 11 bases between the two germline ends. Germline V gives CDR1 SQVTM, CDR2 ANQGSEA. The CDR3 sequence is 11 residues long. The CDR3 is CSVVQGREQYF. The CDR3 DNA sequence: TGCAGCGTTGTACAGGGGAGGGAGCAGTACTTC.

The CDR3 DNA sequence: TGTGCCAGCAAGGTCCCTAGCACAGATACGCAGTATTTT. Its translation: CASKVPSTDTQYF. The chain carries TRBV28 and TRBJ2-3, with D uncertain. CDR1 MDHEN and CDR2 SYDVKM come from the germline V gene. The CDR3 loop spans 13 amino acids. V lost 7 bases and J lost 0, with 8 bases in between.

In DNA, the CDR3 is TGTGCCAGCAGTTACTCAGGAGGGGGCAAGACTGAAGCTTTCTTT. This translates into CASSYSGGGKTEAFF. The J gene is TRBJ1-1, the V gene TRBV6-5; 7 nucleotides align to TRBD1. The CDR3 loop spans 15 amino acids. Germline assignment: CDR1 MNHEY and CDR2 SVGAGI. With V trimmed by 0 bases and J by 5 bases, 6 bases remained unmatched.

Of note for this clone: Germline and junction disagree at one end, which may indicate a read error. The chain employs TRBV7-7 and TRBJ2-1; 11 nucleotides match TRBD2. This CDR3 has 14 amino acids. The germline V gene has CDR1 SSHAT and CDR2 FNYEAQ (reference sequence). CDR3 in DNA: TGTGCTAGCAGCTTAACTAGCGGGAGCAATGAGCAGTTCTTC. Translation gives CASSLTSGSNEQFF. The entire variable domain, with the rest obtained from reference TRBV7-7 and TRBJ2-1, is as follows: GAGVSQSPRYKVTKRGQDVTLRCDPISSHATLYWYQQALGQGPEFLTYFNYEAQPDKSGLPSDRFSAERPEGSISTLTIQRTEQRDSAMYRCASSLTSGSNEQFFGPGTRLTVL.

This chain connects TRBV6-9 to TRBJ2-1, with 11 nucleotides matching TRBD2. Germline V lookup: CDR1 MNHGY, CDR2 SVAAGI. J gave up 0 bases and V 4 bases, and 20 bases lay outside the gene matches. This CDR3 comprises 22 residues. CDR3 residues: CASSSVIPTSGGDYPSYNEQFF. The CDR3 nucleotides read TGTGCCAGCAGTTCCGTGATACCTACTAGCGGGGGTGATTACCCCTCCTACAATGAGCAGTTCTTC.

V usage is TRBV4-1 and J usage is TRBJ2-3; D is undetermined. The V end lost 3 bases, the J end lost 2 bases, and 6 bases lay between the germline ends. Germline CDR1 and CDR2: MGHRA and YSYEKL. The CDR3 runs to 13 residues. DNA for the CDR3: TGCGCCAGCAGCCAGACGCCCACAGATACGCAGTATTTT. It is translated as CASSQTPTDTQYF.

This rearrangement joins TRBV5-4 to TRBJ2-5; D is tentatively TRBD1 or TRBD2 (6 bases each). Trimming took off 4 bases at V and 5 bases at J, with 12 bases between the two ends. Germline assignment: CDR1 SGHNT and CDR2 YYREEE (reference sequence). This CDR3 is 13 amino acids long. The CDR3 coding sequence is TGTGCCAGCAGCCGGGGGCGTGGGGAGACCCAGTACTTC. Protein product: CASSRGRGETQYF. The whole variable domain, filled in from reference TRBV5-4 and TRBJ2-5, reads ETGVTQSPTHLIKTRGQQVTLRCSSQSGHNTVSWYQQALGQGPQFIFQYYREEENGRGNFPPRFSGLQFPNYSSELNVNALELDDSALYLCASSRGRGETQYFGPGTRLLVL.

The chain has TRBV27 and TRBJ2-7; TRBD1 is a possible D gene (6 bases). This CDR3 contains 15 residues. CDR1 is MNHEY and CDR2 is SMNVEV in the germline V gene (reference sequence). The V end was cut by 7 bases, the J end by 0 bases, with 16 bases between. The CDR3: CASTTLTGSSYEQYF. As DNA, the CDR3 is TGTGCCAGCACCACTCTAACAGGGAGCTCCTACGAGCAGTACTTC.

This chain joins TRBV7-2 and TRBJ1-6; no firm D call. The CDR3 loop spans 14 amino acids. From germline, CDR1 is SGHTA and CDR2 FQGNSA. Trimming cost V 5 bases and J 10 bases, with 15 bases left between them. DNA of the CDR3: TGTGCCAGCAGCCCACGAGTGACGGCATCACCCCTCCACTTT. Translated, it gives CASSPRVTASPLHF.

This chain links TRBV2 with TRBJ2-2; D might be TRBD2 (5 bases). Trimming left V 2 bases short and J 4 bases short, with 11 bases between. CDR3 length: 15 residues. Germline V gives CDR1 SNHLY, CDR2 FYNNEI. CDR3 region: CASSESGTPTGELFF. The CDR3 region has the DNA TGTGCCAGCAGTGAAAGCGGTACACCCACCGGGGAGCTGTTTTTT.

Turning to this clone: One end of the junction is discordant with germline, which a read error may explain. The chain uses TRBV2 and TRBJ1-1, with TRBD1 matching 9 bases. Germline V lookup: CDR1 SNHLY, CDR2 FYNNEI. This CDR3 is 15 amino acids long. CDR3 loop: CASSQAQGALTEAFF. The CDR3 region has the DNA TGTGCCAGCAGTCAAGCACAGGGGGCGCTCACTGAAGCTTTCTTT.

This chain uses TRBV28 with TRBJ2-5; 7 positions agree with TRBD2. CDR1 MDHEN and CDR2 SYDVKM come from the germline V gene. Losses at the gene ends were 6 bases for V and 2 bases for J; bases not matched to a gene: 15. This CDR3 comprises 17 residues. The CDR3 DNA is TGTGCCAGCAGCCGATTCGGGGGGACGGCCGGACAAGAGACCCAGTACTTC. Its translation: CASSRFGGTAGQETQYF. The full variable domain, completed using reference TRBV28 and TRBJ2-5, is DVKVTQSSRYLVKRTGEKVFLECVQDMDHENMFWYRQDPGLGLRLIYFSYDVKMKEKGDIPEGYSVSREKKERFSLILESASTNQTSMYLCASSRFGGTAGQETQYFGPGTRLLVL.

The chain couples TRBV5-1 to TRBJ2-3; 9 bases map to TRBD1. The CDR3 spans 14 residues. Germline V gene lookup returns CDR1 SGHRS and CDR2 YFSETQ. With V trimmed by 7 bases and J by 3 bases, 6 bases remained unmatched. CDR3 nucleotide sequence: TGCGCCAGCCGGACAGGGGTTGAAACAGATACGCAGTATTTT. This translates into CASRTGVETDTQYF.

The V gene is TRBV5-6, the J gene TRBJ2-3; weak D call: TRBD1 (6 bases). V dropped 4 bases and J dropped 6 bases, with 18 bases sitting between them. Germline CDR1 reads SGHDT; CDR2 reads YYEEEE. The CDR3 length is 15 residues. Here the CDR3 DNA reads TGTGCCAGCAGCCGTCGGACAGCCCTCAAGGATACGCAGTATTTT. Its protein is CASSRRTALKDTQYF. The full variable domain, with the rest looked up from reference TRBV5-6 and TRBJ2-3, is DAGVTQSPTHLIKTRGQQVTLRCSPKSGHDTVSWYQQALGQGPQFIFQYYEEEERQRGNFPDRFSGHQFPNYSSELNVNALLLGDSALYLCASSRRTALKDTQYFGPGTRLTVL.

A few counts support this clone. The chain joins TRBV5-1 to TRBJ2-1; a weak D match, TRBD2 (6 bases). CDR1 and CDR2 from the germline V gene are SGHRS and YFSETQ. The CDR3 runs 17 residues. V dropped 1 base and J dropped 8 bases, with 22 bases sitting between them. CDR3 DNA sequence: TGCGCCAGCAGCTTGCCTCCCCAACTCGGGGGTTTATATGAGCAGTTCTTC. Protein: CASSLPPQLGGLYEQFF.

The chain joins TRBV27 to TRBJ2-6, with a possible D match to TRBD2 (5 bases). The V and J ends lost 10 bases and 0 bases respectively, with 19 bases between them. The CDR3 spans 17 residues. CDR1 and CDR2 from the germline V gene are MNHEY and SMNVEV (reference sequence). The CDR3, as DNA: TGTGCCACCGCCACTGAGGGATCCCTCTCTGGGGCCAACGTCCTGACTTTC. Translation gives CATATEGSLSGANVLTF.

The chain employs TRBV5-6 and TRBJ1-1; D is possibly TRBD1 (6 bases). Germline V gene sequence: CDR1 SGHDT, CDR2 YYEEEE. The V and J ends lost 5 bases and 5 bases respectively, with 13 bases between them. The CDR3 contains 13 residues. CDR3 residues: CASSQGLSTEAFF. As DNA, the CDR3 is TGTGCCAGCAGTCAGGGGCTGAGTACTGAAGCTTTCTTT.

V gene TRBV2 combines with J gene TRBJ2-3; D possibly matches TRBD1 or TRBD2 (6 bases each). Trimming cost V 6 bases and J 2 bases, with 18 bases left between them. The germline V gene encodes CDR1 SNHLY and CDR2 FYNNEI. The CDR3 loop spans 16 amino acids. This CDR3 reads CASSASGEENTDTQYF. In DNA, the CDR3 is TGTGCCAGCAGCGCCTCAGGGGAGGAAAACACAGATACGCAGTATTTT. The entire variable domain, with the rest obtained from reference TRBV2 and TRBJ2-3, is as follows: EPEVTQTPSHQVTQMGQEVILRCVPISNHLYFYWYRQILGQKVEFLVSFYNNEISEKSEIFDDQFSVERPDGSNFTLKIRSTKLEDSAMYFCASSASGEENTDTQYFGPGTRLTVL.

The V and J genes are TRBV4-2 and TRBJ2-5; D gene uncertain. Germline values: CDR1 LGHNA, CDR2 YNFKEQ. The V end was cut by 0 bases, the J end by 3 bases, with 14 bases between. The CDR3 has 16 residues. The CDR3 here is CASSQERTVGKETQYF. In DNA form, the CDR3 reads TGTGCCAGCAGCCAAGAACGAACGGTGGGGAAAGAGACCCAGTACTTC.

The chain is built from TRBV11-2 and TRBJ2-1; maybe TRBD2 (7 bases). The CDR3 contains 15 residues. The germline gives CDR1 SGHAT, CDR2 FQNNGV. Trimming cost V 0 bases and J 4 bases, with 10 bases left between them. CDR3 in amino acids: CASSLDGGLYNEQFF. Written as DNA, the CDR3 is TGTGCCAGCAGCTTAGACGGGGGGCTGTACAATGAGCAGTTCTTC.